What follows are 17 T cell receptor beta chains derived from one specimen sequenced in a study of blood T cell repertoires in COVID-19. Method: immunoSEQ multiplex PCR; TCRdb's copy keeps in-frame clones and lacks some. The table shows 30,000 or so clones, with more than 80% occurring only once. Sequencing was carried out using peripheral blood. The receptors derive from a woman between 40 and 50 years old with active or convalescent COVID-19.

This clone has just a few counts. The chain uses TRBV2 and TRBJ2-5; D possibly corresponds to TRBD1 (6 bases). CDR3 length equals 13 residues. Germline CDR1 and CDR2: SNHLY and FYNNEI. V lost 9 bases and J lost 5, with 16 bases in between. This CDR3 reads CASTGLRVETQYF. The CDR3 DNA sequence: TGTGCCAGTACAGGGCTCCGGGTGGAGACCCAGTACTTC.

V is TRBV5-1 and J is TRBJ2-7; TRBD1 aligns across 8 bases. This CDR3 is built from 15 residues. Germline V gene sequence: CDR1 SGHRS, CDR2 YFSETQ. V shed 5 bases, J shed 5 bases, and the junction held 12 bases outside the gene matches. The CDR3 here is CASSFRQGFIHEQYF. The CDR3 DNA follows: TGCGCCAGCAGTTTTCGACAGGGGTTTATTCACGAGCAGTACTTC.

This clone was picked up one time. In DNA form, the CDR3 reads TGTGCCAGCAGTTCTTTTCGGGACAGACGGTCACCCCTCCACTTT. Translating it yields CASSSFRDRRSPLHF. This chain links TRBV6-5 with TRBJ1-6; 7 bases are shared with TRBD1. J lost 10 bases, V lost 4 bases, and 10 bases had no gene match. CDR1 and CDR2 (germline): MNHEY, SVGAGI. The CDR3 has 15 residues.

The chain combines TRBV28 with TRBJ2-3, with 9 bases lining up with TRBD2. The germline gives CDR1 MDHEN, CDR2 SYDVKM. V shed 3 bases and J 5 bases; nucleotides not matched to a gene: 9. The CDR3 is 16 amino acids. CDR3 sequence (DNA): TGTGCCAGCAGTTTCGCCGCGGGAGGGTTGGGAGATACGCAGTATTTT. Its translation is CASSFAAGGLGDTQYF. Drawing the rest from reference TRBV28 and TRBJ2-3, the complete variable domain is DVKVTQSSRYLVKRTGEKVFLECVQDMDHENMFWYRQDPGLGLRLIYFSYDVKMKEKGDIPEGYSVSREKKERFSLILESASTNQTSMYLCASSFAAGGLGDTQYFGPGTRLTVL.

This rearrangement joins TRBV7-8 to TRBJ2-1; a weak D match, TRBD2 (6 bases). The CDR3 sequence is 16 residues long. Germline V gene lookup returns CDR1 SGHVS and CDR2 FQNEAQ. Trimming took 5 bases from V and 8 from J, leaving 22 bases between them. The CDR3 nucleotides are TGTGCCAGCAGCCGAAAGCTAGCGTCCGAAGCGTATGAGCAGTTCTTC. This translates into CASSRKLASEAYEQFF.

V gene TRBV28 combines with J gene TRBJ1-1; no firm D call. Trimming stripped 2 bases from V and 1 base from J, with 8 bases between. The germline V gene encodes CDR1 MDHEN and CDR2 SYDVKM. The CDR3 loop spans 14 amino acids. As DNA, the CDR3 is TGTGCCAGCAGTTTAATCGCGAGGAACACTGAAGCTTTCTTT. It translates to CASSLIARNTEAFF.

The CDR3 is CASSLGLVSTDTQYF. The CDR3 DNA reads TGTGCCAGCAGCTTAGGACTAGTTAGCACAGATACGCAGTATTTT. The gene calls are TRBV7-3 and TRBJ2-3; 7 nucleotides align to TRBD2. J was trimmed by 0 bases and V by 2 bases; bases with no gene match: 2. CDR1 is SGHTA and CDR2 is FQGTGA in the germline V gene. CDR3 length: 15 residues. The whole variable domain, remainder taken from reference TRBV7-3 and TRBJ2-3, is GAGVSQTPSNKVTEKGKYVELRCDPISGHTALYWYRQSLGQGPEFLIYFQGTGAADDSGLPNDRFFAVRPEGSVSTLKIQRTERGDSAVYLCASSLGLVSTDTQYFGPGTRLTVL.

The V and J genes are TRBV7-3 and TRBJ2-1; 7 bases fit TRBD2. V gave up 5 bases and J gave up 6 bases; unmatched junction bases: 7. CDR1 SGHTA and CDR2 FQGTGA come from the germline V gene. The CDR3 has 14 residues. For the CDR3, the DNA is TGTGCCAGCAGCCCGGCCCGGACTAGCAATGAGCAGTTCTTC. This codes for CASSPARTSNEQFF.

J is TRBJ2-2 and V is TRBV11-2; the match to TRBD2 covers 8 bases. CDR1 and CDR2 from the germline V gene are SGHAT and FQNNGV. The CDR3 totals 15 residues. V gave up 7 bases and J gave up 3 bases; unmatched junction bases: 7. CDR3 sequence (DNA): TGTGCCAGCAAAGGGCCGGGGGGGGACACCGGGGAGCTGTTTTTT. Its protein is CASKGPGGDTGELFF.

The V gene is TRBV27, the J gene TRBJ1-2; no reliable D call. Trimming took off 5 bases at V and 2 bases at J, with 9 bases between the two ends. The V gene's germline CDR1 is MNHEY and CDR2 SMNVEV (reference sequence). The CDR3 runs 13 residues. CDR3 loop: CASSRTENYGYTF. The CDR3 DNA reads TGTGCCAGCAGTCGAACAGAGAACTATGGCTACACCTTC.

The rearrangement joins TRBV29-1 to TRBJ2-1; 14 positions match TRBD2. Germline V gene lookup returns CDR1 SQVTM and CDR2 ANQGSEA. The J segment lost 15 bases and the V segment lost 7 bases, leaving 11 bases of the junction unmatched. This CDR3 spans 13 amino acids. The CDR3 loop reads CSAGLAGGAPWFF. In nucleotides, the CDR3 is TGCAGCGCTGGACTAGCGGGGGGTGCCCCTTGGTTCTTC.

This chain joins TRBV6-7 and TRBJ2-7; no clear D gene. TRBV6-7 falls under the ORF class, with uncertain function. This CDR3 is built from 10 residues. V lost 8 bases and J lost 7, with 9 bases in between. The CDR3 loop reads CASPVGEQYF. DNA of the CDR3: TGTGCCAGCCCGGTCGGGGAGCAGTACTTC.

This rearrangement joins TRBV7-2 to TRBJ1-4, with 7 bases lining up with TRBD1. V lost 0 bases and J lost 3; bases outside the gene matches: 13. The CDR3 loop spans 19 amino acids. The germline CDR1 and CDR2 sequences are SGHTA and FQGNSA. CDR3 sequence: CASSLAWRQGPGANEKLFF. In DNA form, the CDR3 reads TGTGCCAGCAGCTTAGCGTGGAGACAGGGTCCGGGAGCTAATGAAAAACTGTTTTTT. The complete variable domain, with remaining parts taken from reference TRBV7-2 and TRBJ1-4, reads GAGVSQSPSNKVTEKGKDVELRCDPISGHTALYWYRQSLGQGLEFLIYFQGNSAPDKSGLPSDRFSAERTGGSVSTLTIQRTQQEDSAVYLCASSLAWRQGPGANEKLFFGSGTQLSVL.

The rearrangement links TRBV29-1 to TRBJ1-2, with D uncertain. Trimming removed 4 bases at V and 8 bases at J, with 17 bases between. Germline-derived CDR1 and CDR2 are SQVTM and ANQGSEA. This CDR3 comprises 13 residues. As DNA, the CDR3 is TGCAGCGTTGGTAGCAGCGAAGTTGAAGGCTACACCTTC. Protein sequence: CSVGSSEVEGYTF.

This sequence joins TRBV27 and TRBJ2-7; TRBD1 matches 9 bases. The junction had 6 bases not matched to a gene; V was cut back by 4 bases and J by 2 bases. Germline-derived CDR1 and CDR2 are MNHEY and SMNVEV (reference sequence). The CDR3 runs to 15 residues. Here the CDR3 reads CASSSMTGGPYEQYF. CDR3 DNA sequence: TGTGCCAGCAGTTCTATGACAGGGGGTCCCTACGAGCAGTACTTC.

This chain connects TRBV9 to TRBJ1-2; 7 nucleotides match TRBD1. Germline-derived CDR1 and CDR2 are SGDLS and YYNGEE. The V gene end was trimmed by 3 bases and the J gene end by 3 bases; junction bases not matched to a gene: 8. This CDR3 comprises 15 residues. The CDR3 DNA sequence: TGTGCCAGCAGCGCACCCGACAGGGACTACTATGGCTACACCTTC. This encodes CASSAPDRDYYGYTF.

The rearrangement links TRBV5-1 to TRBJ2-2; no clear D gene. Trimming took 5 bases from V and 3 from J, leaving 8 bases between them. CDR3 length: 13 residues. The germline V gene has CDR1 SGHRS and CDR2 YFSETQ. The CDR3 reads CASRLPDTGELFF. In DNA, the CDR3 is TGCGCCAGCAGATTGCCAGACACCGGGGAGCTGTTTTTT.